This TCR beta chain derives from a study of blood T cell repertoires in COVID-19. Study-wide background: PBMCs, B-cell-depleted T cells, or T cells provided the cDNA or gDNA that made up the material.

Profiled with immunoSEQ multiplex PCR; TCRdb holds only in-frame clones, not every one. The data hold approximately 260,000 clones, with about 91% observed a single time. CDR1 and CDR2 (germline): KGHSH, LQKENI. The V and J ends lost 1 base and 5 bases respectively, with 8 bases between them. The CDR3 extends over 13 amino acids. This clonotype was obtained from a woman aged 40 to 50 who had recovered from COVID-19. Source material: peripheral blood. The chain uses TRBV18 and TRBJ2-5; D call uncertain. The CDR3 is CASSPRAAETQYF. CDR3 coding DNA: TGTGCCAGCTCACCACGAGCAGCGGAGACCCAGTACTTC.